The 26 T cell receptor beta chains in this list originate from one sample, sequenced in a study of CD8 T cells in ankylosing spondylitis. TCRdb fed the 5' RACE reads into MiXCR, producing one record per CDR3 protein. The sample has just over 350,000 distinct CDR3 sequences; roughly 20% are singletons. Material: blood, either unsorted or a sorted T cell fraction (not recorded which). These receptors were obtained from a male donor with ankylosing spondylitis or in good health (not recorded which).

This rearrangement joins TRBV15 to TRBJ2-5; 9 nucleotides match TRBD1. The CDR3 sequence is 15 residues long. The junction had 8 bases not matched to a gene; V was cut back by 4 bases and J by 5 bases. Germline CDR1 and CDR2: LNHNV and YYDKDF (reference sequence). The CDR3 protein is CATSTDRGGPETQYF. The DNA for the CDR3 is TGTGCCACCAGCACGGACAGGGGAGGTCCGGAGACCCAGTACTTC.

This clonotype was counted between two and nine times. The chain couples TRBV12-5 to TRBJ2-5; 8 nucleotides line up with TRBD1. This CDR3 comprises 15 residues. The V gene end was trimmed by 1 base and the J gene end by 5 bases; junction bases not matched to a gene: 6. In germline, CDR1 is LGHNT, CDR2 FRNRAP. DNA for the CDR3: TGTGCTAGTGGTTTGGGTGACAGGGGCTGGGAGACCCAGTACTTC. This gives the protein CASGLGDRGWETQYF.

There are many counts of this clonotype. The chain couples TRBV5-1 to TRBJ2-1, with D possibly matching TRBD1 (6 bases). The CDR3 is 15 residues long. Trimming took off 3 bases at V and 4 bases at J, with 14 bases between the two ends. The germline gives CDR1 SGHRS, CDR2 YFSETQ. CDR3 protein: CASSSRYRDYNEQFF. DNA of the CDR3: TGCGCCAGCAGCTCCCGGTACAGGGATTACAATGAGCAGTTCTTC.

The rearrangement uses TRBV29-1 and TRBJ2-1; the D is unclear. The germline gives CDR1 SQVTM, CDR2 ANQGSEA. V was clipped by 4 bases and J by 0 bases, with 16 bases between them. The CDR3 extends over 16 amino acids. The DNA for the CDR3 is TGCAGCGTTGGGGGTGGTAGCAAGAGCTCCTACAATGAGCAGTTCTTC. Translated: CSVGGGSKSSYNEQFF.

This clonotype appeared a few times. The J gene is TRBJ2-4, the V gene TRBV28, with D uncertain. V lost 2 bases and J lost 0, with 14 bases in between. The CDR3 runs to 17 residues. Germline V gene data show CDR1 as MDHEN and CDR2 as SYDVKM. The DNA for the CDR3 is TGTGCCAGCAGTTTAAAAGGGCTTACAGAAGCCAAAAACATTCAGTACTTC. Translated: CASSLKGLTEAKNIQYF.

The chain uses TRBV3-1 and TRBJ2-1; D possibly corresponds to TRBD2 (6 bases). The CDR3 length is 16 residues. V dropped 4 bases and J dropped 1 base, with 14 bases sitting between them. The germline V gene has CDR1 LGHDT and CDR2 YNNKEL (reference sequence). CDR3 residues: CASSLGWGVSYNEQFF. The DNA of the CDR3 is TGTGCCAGCAGCCTCGGCTGGGGGGTTTCCTACAATGAGCAGTTCTTC.

This clonotype was picked up a small number of times. The rearrangement joins TRBV12-3 or TRBV12-4 to TRBJ2-3, with a weak D call TRBD2 (7 bases). CDR3 length equals 14 residues. Trimming removed 3 bases from V and 8 bases from J, with 15 bases in between. The CDR3 DNA reads as TGTGCCAGCAGTTTCGGCGGGGGCCGGGGTACGCAGTATTTT. Translating gives CASSFGGGRGTQYF.

The chain is built from TRBV6-6 and TRBJ2-5; D is unclear. Deletions cut 7 bases from V and 0 bases from J, with 9 bases between. Germline V gene data show CDR1 as MNHNY and CDR2 as SVGAGI (reference sequence). The CDR3 has 13 amino acids. CDR3: CASISRNQETQYF. Written as DNA, the CDR3 is TGTGCCAGCATTTCTCGGAACCAAGAGACCCAGTACTTC.

The chain recombines TRBV10-3 with TRBJ2-3; D call uncertain. V was clipped by 0 bases and J by 2 bases, with 6 bases between them. Germline lookup yields CDR1 ENHRY and CDR2 SYGVKD. This CDR3 comprises 14 residues. The CDR3 region is CAISESGPTDTQYF. The CDR3 bases are TGTGCCATCAGTGAGTCCGGGCCCACAGATACGCAGTATTTT.

The V gene is TRBV9, the J gene TRBJ1-6; no clear D gene. The ends were cut back, 3 bases at V and 0 bases at J, with 10 bases in the middle. From germline, CDR1 is SGDLS and CDR2 YYNGEE. The CDR3 length is 16 residues. This CDR3 reads CASSARESSYNSPLHF. The CDR3 DNA reads TGTGCCAGCAGCGCCCGCGAGAGCTCCTATAATTCACCCCTCCACTTT.

The V gene is TRBV4-1, the J gene TRBJ2-1; D may be TRBD2 (6 bases). V was shortened by 0 bases and J by 10 bases, with 16 bases between the two germline ends. The CDR3 is 15 amino acids. Germline CDR1 reads MGHRA; CDR2 reads YSYEKL. CDR3 in amino acids: CASSQDGGVGWEQFF. The DNA for the CDR3 is TGCGCCAGCAGCCAAGACGGAGGGGTGGGTTGGGAGCAGTTCTTC.

This clonotype was counted between two and nine times. The chain has TRBV12-3 or TRBV12-4 and TRBJ1-3; D is undetermined. The CDR3 length is 11 residues. Trimming left V 2 bases short and J 7 bases short, with 3 bases between. CDR3 coding DNA: TGTGCCAGCAGTTTAATCAACACCATATATTTT. Encoded protein: CASSLINTIYF.

The chain links TRBV12-3 or TRBV12-4 to TRBJ2-5; D may be TRBD2 (6 bases). CDR3 length equals 13 residues. Trimming left V 5 bases short and J 9 bases short, with 16 bases between. CDR3 amino acids: CASSARDSPAQYF. The CDR3 region has the DNA TGTGCCAGCAGTGCCCGGGACTCCCCTGCCCAGTACTTC.

The chain employs TRBV29-1 and TRBJ2-3; D gene unclear. The V gene's germline CDR1 is SQVTM and CDR2 ANQGSEA. CDR3 length: 14 residues. V was clipped by 4 bases and J by 2 bases, with 13 bases between them. As DNA, the CDR3 is TGCAGCGTTGTGCATCCGGACCCCACAGATACGCAGTATTTT. Its translation: CSVVHPDPTDTQYF.

The rearrangement joins TRBV7-9 to TRBJ2-3; no reliable D call. The germline V gene has CDR1 SEHNR and CDR2 FQNEAQ (reference sequence). The CDR3 is made up of 13 amino acids. Trimming took off 1 base at V and 6 bases at J, with 8 bases between the two ends. CDR3 coding DNA: TGTGCCAGCAGCTTAGTAGGGAAGGATACGCAGTATTTT. Its translation: CASSLVGKDTQYF.

CDR3 residues: CASSLISENTGELFF. The CDR3 region has the DNA TGTGCCAGCAGCTTAATCTCAGAGAACACCGGGGAGCTGTTTTTT. The chain couples TRBV7-6 to TRBJ2-2, with D unresolved. V lost 2 bases and J 1 base, leaving 8 bases between the germline ends. Germline V lookup: CDR1 SGHVS, CDR2 FNYEAQ. This CDR3 is 15 amino acids long.

The chain uses TRBV6-2 or TRBV6-3 and TRBJ1-1; D gene unclear. Per the germline V gene, CDR1 is MNHEY and CDR2 is SVGEGT. The CDR3 consists of 13 residues. V lost 2 bases, J lost 1 base, and 5 bases lay in between. The CDR3 nucleotides read TGTGCCAGCAGTTACGGGAGGAACACTGAAGCTTTCTTT. It is translated as CASSYGRNTEAFF.

This clonotype was recorded a few times. The rearrangement joins TRBV11-2 to TRBJ2-5; 9 bases fit TRBD2. This CDR3 has 16 residues. Trimming at V came to 5 bases and at J to 5 bases, leaving 12 bases not matched to a gene. Germline V gene data show CDR1 as SGHAT and CDR2 as FQNNGV. The CDR3 DNA follows: TGTGCCAGCAGCCACCCTTTGCGGGGGGGCGGGGAGACCCAGTACTTC. Amino acids: CASSHPLRGGGETQYF.

The J gene is TRBJ2-5, the V gene TRBV4-1; D possibly uses TRBD1 or TRBD2 (6 bases each). Germline V gene sequence: CDR1 MGHRA, CDR2 YSYEKL. CDR3 size: 15 residues. V shed 0 bases and J shed 4 bases, with 12 bases lying between them. The CDR3 loop reads CASSQEWGAPETQYF. As DNA, the CDR3 is TGCGCCAGCAGCCAAGAATGGGGGGCCCCAGAGACCCAGTACTTC.

This clonotype was seen a handful of times. The rearrangement joins TRBV2 to TRBJ2-3, with D maybe TRBD1 (5 bases). V lost 6 bases to trimming and J lost 9 bases, with 13 bases between them. This CDR3 has 12 residues. CDR1 is SNHLY, CDR2 FYNNEI, per germline. This CDR3 reads CASRKTDLTQYF. The CDR3, as DNA: TGTGCCAGCAGGAAGACAGATTTGACGCAGTATTTT.

A single count supports this clonotype. The V gene is TRBV3-1, the J gene TRBJ1-1; D ambiguous. The CDR3 spans 14 residues. V lost 0 bases, J lost 3 bases, and 8 bases lay in between. Germline-derived CDR1 and CDR2 are LGHDT and YNNKEL (reference sequence). Here the CDR3 DNA reads TGTGCCAGCAGCCAAGATGGTGGGGACACTGAAGCTTTCTTT. Amino acid sequence: CASSQDGGDTEAFF.

A few counts support this clonotype. The chain couples TRBV4-1 to TRBJ2-3; D is tentatively TRBD1 or TRBD2 (5 bases each). CDR1 and CDR2 (germline): MGHRA, YSYEKL. The CDR3 extends over 15 amino acids. Trimming pared 1 base from V and 5 bases from J, leaving 13 bases between. The CDR3 DNA is TGCGCCAGCAGCCAAGTCGACGCAGGGAGAGATACGCAGTATTTT. Translated: CASSQVDAGRDTQYF.

The chain carries TRBV6-1 and TRBJ2-1; 11 bases match TRBD1. Germline assignment: CDR1 MNHNS and CDR2 SASEGT. This CDR3 has 15 amino acids. V shed 7 bases, J shed 7 bases, and the junction held 9 bases outside the gene matches. CDR3 loop: CASTRWDRGKNEQFF. CDR3 in DNA: TGTGCCAGCACCCGGTGGGACAGGGGGAAGAATGAGCAGTTCTTC.

V is TRBV7-3 and J is TRBJ2-1; 10 bases agree with TRBD2. Germline lookup yields CDR1 SGHTA and CDR2 FQGTGA. V was pared by 5 bases and J by 1 base, with 5 bases of the junction left unmatched. CDR3 length equals 16 residues. CDR3 DNA: TGTGCCAGCAGCCCTCTAGCGGGGGCATCCTACAATGAGCAGTTCTTC. Translation: CASSPLAGASYNEQFF. Together with reference TRBV7-3 and TRBJ2-1, the CDR3 gives the full variable domain: GAGVSQTPSNKVTEKGKYVELRCDPISGHTALYWYRQSLGQGPEFLIYFQGTGAADDSGLPNDRFFAVRPEGSVSTLKIQRTERGDSAVYLCASSPLAGASYNEQFFGPGTRLTVL.

The chain employs TRBV3-1 and TRBJ2-4, with a weak D call TRBD2 (6 bases). V lost 4 bases and J 1 base, leaving 14 bases between the germline ends. The CDR3 has 16 amino acids. The germline V gene encodes CDR1 LGHDT and CDR2 YNNKEL (reference sequence). The CDR3 spells CASSLDRREAKNIQYF. CDR3 bases: TGTGCCAGCAGCCTCGACCGCCGGGAGGCCAAAAACATTCAGTACTTC.

This chain links TRBV7-2 with TRBJ2-5, with D perhaps given as TRBD1 or TRBD2 (5 bases each). The CDR3 spans 13 residues. The ends were cut back, 4 bases at V and 4 bases at J, with 10 bases in the middle. CDR1 and CDR2 (germline): SGHTA, FQGNSA. The CDR3 sequence: CASSSFGGETQYF. In nucleotides, the CDR3 is TGTGCCAGCAGCTCATTTGGGGGAGAGACCCAGTACTTC.